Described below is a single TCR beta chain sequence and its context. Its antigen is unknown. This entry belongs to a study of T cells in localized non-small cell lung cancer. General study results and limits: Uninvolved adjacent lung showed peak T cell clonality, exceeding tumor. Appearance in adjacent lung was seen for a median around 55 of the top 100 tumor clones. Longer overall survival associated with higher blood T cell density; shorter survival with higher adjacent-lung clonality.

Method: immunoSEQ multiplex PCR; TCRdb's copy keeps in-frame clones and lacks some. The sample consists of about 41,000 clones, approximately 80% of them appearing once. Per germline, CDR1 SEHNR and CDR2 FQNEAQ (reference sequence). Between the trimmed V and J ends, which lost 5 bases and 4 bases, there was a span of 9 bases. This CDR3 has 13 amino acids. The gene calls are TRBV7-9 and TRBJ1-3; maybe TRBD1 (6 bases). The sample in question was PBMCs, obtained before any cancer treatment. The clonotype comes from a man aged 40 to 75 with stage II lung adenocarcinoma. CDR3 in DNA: TGTGCCAGCAGCCCAGGGGCCGGAAACACCATATATTTT. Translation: CASSPGAGNTIYF.